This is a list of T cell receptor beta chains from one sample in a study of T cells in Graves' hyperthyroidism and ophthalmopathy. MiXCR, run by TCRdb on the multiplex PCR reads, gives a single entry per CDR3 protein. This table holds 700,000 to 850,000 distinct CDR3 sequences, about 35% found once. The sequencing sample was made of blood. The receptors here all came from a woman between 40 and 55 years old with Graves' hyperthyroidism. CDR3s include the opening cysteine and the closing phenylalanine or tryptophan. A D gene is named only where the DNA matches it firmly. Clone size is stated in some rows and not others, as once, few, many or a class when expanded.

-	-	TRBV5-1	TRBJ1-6	TGCGCCAGCAAGTTTGCTATTGGCGCGGGGAATTCACCCCTCCACTTT	CASKFAIGAGNSPLHF
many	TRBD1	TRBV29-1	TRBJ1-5	TGCAGCGTTGAAGGGGGGACAGGGAGCAATCAGCCCCAGCATTTT	CSVEGGTGSNQPQHF
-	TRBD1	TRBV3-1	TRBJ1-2	TGTGCCAGCAGCGGGGACAGGGGCCACTATGGCTACACCTTC	CASSGDRGHYGYTF
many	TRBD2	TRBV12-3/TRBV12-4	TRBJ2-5	TGTGCCAGCAGTCCCTTTCGCGGGGGAGAGACCCAGTACTTC	CASSPFRGGETQYF
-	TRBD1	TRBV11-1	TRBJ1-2	TGTGCCAGCAGCCCGGGACAGGGGGCGATTGGCTACACCTTC	CASSPGQGAIGYTF
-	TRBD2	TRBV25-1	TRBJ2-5	TGTGCCACCAGACTAGCGGGACCGGGCGAGACCCAGTACTTC	CATRLAGPGETQYF
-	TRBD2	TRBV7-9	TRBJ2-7	TGTGCCGGCAGCTTAGGGGCACTAGCGGGGGCATACGAGCAGTACTTC	CAGSLGALAGAYEQYF
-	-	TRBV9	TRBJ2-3	TGTGCCAGCAGCGTAAATTCATTAACAGATACGCAGTATTTT	CASSVNSLTDTQYF
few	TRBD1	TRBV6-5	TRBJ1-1	TGTGCCAGCAGAACTTGGACAGGGGACACTGAAGCTTTCTTT	CASRTWTGDTEAFF
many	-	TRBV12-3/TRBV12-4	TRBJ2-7	TGTGCCAGCAGTTTAAAGGGGAAGGGCTACGAGCAGTACTTC	CASSLKGKGYEQYF
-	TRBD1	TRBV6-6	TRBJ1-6	TGTGCCAGCAGTGACAGGGGAGTGGGGAATTCACCCCTCCACTTT	CASSDRGVGNSPLHF
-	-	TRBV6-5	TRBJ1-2	TGTGCCAGCAGTACGGTGGGCTCTGGCTACACCTTC	CASSTVGSGYTF
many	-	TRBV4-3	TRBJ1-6	TGCGCCAGCAGCCAAGAACCGATAAATTCACCCCTCCACTTT	CASSQEPINSPLHF
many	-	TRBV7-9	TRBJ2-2	TGTGCCAGCAGCTACCCCGGGACCGGGGAGCTGTTTTTT	CASSYPGTGELFF
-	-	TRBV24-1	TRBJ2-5	TGTGCCACCAGTGCTGAGGAAAGCAATCAGCCCCAGTACTTC	CATSAEESNQPQYF
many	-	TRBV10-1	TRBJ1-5	TGCGCCAGCAGTGAGGACGTCGGGCAGCCCCAGCATTTT	CASSEDVGQPQHF
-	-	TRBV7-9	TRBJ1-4	TGTGCCAGCAGCTACGGCGGAACCGAAAAACTGTTTTTT	CASSYGGTEKLFF
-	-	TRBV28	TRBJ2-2	TGTGCCAGCCTACTTAACACCGGGGAGCTGTTTTTT	CASLLNTGELFF
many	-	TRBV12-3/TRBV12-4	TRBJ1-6	TGTGCCAGCAGTTCTCTCCCCGGAGGTAATTCACCCCTCCACTTT	CASSSLPGGNSPLHF
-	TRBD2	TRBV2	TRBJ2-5	TGTGCCAGCCTAGCGGGGAAAGAGACCCAGTACTTC	CASLAGKETQYF
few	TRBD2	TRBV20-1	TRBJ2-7	TGCAGTGCTATGGGCGGGAGGGCCGGTCAGGTATACGAGCAGTACTTC	CSAMGGRAGQVYEQYF
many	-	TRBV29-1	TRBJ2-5	TGCAGCGTTGCGGAGGAGACCCAGTACTTC	CSVAEETQYF
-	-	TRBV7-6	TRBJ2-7	TGTGCCAGCAGCTTGGCAGGGCAGGGAACACGTCTGTACTTC	CASSLAGQGTRLYF
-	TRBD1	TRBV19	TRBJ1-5	TGTGCCAGTAGTATGGGGGGATGGGACAGGGGGCCCCAGCCCCAGCATTTT	CASSMGGWDRGPQPQHF
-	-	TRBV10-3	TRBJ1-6	TGTGCCATCAGTGCGGGCGGCGCCTATAATTCACCCCTCCACTTT	CAISAGGAYNSPLHF
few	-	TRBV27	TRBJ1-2	TGTGCCAGCAGTCCCAATCGGGACACGGGGGTGTACACCTTC	CASSPNRDTGVYTF
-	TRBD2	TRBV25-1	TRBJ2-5	TGTGCCAGCAGTGCCCGTGGACTAGCGGGCTTCCAAGAGACCCAGTACTTC	CASSARGLAGFQETQYF
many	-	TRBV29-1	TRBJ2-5	TGCAGCGTTGAGAACTCGAGGGGGGACCGGGAGGCCCAGTACTTC	CSVENSRGDREAQYF
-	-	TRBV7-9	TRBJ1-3	TGCGCCAGCAGCCAGAGCGGCAGGTTACCCTCTGGAAACACCATATATTTT	CASSQSGRLPSGNTIYF
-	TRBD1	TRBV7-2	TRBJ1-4	TGTGCCAGTAGTGTACAGGGGAATAATGAAAAACTGTTTTTT	CASSVQGNNEKLFF
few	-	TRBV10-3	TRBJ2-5	TGTGCCAGCAGTGAAACGGCGGGGAGGAAGACCCAGTACTTC	CASSETAGRKTQYF
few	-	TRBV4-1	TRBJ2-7	TGCGCCAGCAGCCAAGACAGGGGCGAGCAGTACTTC	CASSQDRGEQYF
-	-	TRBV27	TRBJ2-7	TGTGCCAGCAGTTTAAAGGCAGGGAGGTTCTACGAGCAGTACTTC	CASSLKAGRFYEQYF
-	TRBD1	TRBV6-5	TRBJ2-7	TGTGCCAGCAGCCACGCCCAAAGACAGGGTCCCTACGAGCAGTACTTC	CASSHAQRQGPYEQYF
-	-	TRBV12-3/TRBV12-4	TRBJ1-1	TGTGCCAGCAGTTCGGGAGGTCAAGGTAGGACTGAAGCTTTCTTT	CASSSGGQGRTEAFF
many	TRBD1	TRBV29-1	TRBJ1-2	TGCAGCGTTGTTTCCTTGAACAGGGGGCGCGGACCCCATGGCTACACCTTC	CSVVSLNRGRGPHGYTF
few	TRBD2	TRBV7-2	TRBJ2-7	TGTGCCAGCAGCTTTGACGGGGGGTCCTCGGAGCAGTACTTC	CASSFDGGSSEQYF
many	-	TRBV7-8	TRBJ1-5	TGTGCCAGCAGTTTTACCTTAGGGGATCAGCCCCAGCATTTT	CASSFTLGDQPQHF
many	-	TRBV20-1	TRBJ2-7	TGCAGTGCTAAGACAGGAAAGGGGCTCTACGAGCAGTACTTC	CSAKTGKGLYEQYF
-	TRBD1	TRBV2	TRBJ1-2	TGTGCCAGCAAGACGACAGGGAGCTATGGCTACACCTTC	CASKTTGSYGYTF
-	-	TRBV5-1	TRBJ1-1	TGCGCCAGCAGCTTGTTCAACAGCATGAACACTGAAGCTTTCTTT	CASSLFNSMNTEAFF
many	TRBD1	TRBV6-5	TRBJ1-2	TGTGCCAGCAGTCCGCCGGGACAGTCCTATGGCTACACCTTC	CASSPPGQSYGYTF
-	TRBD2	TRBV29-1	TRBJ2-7	TGCAGCGTTGAAGTTAGCGGTAGCGGGGGGACCTACGAGCAGTACTTC	CSVEVSGSGGTYEQYF
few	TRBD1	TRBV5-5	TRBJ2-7	TGTGCCAGCAGCCGAGGACAGGTTTACCACGAGCAGTACTTC	CASSRGQVYHEQYF
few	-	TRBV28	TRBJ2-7	TGTGCCAGCAGCCCGTCTCGAGGGGGTTCCCGTCTCCACGAGCAGTACTTC	CASSPSRGGSRLHEQYF
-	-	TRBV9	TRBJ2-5	TGTGCCAGCAGCGTCAGGGCGGGGGAGACCCAGTACTTC	CASSVRAGETQYF
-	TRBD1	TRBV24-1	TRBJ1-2	TGTGCCACCAGTGAGACAGGGCGAGGCTACACCTTC	CATSETGRGYTF
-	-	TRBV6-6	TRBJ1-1	TGTGCCAGCACCGACGGGGCTAGGGCTTTCTTT	CASTDGARAFF
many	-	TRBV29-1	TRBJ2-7	TGCAGCGTTGTCGGGACATATGGAATATACGAGCAGTACTTC	CSVVGTYGIYEQYF
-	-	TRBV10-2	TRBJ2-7	TGCGCCAGCAATAAGGGGGGCCCAGGGGAGCAGTGCTTC	CASNKGGPGEQCF